This T cell receptor (beta chain) came from a study of shared clonotypes between healthy human individuals. Across the whole study: Per donor, CD8 memory used one plate, CD8 naive used two, CD4 memory used three and CD4 naive used three.

It was CD45RO-negative cells, positively selected for CCR7, that made up naive CD8 cells, with terminally differentiated effector memory CD45RA+ cells excluded. Donors comprised healthy HIV-negative adults lacking recent acute infections or vaccinations. Study results and limitations: The study found lower generation probabilities in non-shared clonotypes than in those shared by all four donors.

Remarks on this clone: Its antigen is not known.

The protocol was immunoSEQ multiplex PCR, while the TCRdb copy is restricted to in-frame clones and leaves out a portion. The top ten hold more than 1.5% of the sample, which has around 1.9 million clones, just over 90% seen once. Sequencing input: naive CD8+ T cells from PBMCs. The source of this sequence is a man aged 18 to 35 in good health. Some clones in this sample may be carry-over from other donors' samples.

CDR3: CASSPGWGVEEQYF. The CDR3, as DNA: TGTGCCAGCAGCCCCGGTTGGGGGGTCGAGGAGCAGTACTTC. The chain has TRBV9 and TRBJ2-7; tentatively, D is TRBD2 (6 bases). V was pared by 4 bases and J by 7 bases, with 18 bases between. Germline V lookup: CDR1 SGDLS, CDR2 YYNGEE. CDR3 length: 14 amino acids.